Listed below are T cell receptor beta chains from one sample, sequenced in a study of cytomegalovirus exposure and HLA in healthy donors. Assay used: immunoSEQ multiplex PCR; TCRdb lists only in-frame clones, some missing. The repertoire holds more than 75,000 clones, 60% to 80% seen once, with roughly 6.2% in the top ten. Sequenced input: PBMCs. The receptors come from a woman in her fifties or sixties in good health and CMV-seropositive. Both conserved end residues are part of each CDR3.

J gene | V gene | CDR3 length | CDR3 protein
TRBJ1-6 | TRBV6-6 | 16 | CASTQARTGTNSPLHF
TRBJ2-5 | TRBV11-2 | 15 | CASSHGRAVQETQYF
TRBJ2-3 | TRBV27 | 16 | CASSPLSGTGTDTQYF
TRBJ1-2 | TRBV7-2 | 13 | CASSLDRGNGYTF
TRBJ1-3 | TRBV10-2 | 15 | CASSDRPGPGNTIYF
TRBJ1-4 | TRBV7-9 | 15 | CASSSPAQAYEKLFF
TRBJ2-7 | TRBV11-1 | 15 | CASSSSTAGVYEQYF
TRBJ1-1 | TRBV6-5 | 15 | CASSYTGTVNTEAFF
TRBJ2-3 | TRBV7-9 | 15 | CASTGAGEVLDTQYF
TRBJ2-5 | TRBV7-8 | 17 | CASSLRTGGAGGETQYF
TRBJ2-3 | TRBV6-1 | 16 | CASSEKIAGFSDTQYF
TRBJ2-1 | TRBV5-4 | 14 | CASALAGGYNEQFF
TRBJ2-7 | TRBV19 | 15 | CASSGRARRTYEQYF
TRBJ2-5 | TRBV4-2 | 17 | CASSQRQGLAGEETQYF
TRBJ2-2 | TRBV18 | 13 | CASSRGNTGELFF
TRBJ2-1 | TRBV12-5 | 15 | CASGSPAVTYNEQFF
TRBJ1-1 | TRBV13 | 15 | CASILTGSAKTEAFF
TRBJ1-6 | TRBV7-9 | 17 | CASSALPLRGTNSPLHF
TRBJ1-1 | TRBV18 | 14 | CASSAGTRNTEAFF
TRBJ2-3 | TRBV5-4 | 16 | CASRIAGGLRTDTQYF
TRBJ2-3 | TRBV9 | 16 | CASSVAGSGNTDTQYF
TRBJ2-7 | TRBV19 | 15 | CASSIASGGTYEQYF
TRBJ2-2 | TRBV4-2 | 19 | CASSKRRSAGIANTGELFF
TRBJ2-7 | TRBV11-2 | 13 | CASSLDRAAEQYF
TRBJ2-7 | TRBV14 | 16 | CASSQVSGSVSYEQYF
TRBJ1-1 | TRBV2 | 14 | CASSDSTGNTEAFF
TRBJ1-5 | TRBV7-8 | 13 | CASSFAGNQPQHF
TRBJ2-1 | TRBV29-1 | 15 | CSVLQGLGAYNEQFF
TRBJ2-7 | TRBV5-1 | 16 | CASSLQGLAGFYEQYF
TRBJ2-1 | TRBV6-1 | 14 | CASRGQGSYNEQFF
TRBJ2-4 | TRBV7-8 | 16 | CASSLWRGGEGTIQYF
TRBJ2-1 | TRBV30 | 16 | CAWISGTLPYYNEQFF
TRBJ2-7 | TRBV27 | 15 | CASSLGRGLGYEQYF
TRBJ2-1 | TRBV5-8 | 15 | CASSLGLAGVNEQFF
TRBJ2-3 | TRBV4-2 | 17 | CASSQGEGGGSTDTQYF
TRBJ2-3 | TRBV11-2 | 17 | CASSSPRIGVSTDTQYF
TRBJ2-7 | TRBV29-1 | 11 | CSARQGYEQYF
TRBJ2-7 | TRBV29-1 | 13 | CSVVPTDTYEQYF
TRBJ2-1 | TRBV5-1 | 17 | CASSLNLAASSYNEQFF
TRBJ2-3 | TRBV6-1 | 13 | CASSESLAEREYF
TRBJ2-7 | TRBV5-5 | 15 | CASSPGTGLFYEQYF
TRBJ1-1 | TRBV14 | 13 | CASSLGRNTEAFF
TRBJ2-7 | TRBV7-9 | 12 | CASSLAPGEQYF
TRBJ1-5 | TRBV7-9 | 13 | CASSKGSAQPQHF
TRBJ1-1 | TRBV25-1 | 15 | CASSAAGTWNTEAFF
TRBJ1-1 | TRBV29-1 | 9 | CSADSEAFF
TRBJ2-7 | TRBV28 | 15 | CASRSGTGVTYEQYF
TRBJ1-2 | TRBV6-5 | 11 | CASGQSYGYTF
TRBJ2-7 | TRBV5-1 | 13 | CASQGLAGGEQYF
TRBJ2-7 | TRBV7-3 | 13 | CASTLSLKGEQYF
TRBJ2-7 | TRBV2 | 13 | CASSVGHPGEQYF
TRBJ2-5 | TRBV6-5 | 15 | CASSALTGGGETQYF
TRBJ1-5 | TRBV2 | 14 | CASREVALNQPQHF
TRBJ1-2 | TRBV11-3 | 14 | CASSPGGPNYGYTF
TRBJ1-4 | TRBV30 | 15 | CAWSVGTGRGEKLFF
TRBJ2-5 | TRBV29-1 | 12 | CSAKQGAETQYF
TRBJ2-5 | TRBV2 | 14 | CASSDQGRGETQYF
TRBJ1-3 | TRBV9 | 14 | CASSLQGAGNTIYF